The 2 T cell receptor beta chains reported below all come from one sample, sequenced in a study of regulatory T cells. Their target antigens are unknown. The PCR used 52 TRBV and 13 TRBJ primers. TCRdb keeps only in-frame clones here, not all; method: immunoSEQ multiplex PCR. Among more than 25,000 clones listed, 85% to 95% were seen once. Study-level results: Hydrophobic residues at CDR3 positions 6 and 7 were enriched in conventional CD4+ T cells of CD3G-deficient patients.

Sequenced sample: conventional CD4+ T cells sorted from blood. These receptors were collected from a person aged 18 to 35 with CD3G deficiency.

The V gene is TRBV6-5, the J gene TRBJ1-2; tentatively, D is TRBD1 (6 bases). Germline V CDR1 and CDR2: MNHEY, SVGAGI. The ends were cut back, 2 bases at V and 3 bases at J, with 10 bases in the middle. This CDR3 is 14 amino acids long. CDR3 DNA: TGTGCCAGCAGTTACATCCGGGGGCACTATGGCTACACCTTC. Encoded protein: CASSYIRGHYGYTF.

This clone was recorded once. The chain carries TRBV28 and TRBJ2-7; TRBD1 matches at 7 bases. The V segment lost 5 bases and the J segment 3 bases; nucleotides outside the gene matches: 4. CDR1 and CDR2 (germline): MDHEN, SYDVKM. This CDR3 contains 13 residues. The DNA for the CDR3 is TGTGCCAGCAGTCCGGGACAGTTCTACGAGCAGTACTTC. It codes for CASSPGQFYEQYF.